The 29 T cell receptor beta chains below come from one sample, sequenced in a study of blood T cell repertoires in COVID-19 (dated by TCRdb to about 2020). The library was produced with the immunoSEQ multiplex PCR assay. Sourced from immuneACCESS, this table was stored by TCRdb with only in-frame sequences that have V and J called. A share of the clones is absent; for the studies checked, an unresolved V gene accounts for under half, and the remainder has no known explanation. A total of about 29,000 clones appear in this sample, around 82% of them only once. 1.8% of the sample goes to the ten largest clones. Sequencing was done on a sample of peripheral blood. These receptor sequences come from an older man with active or convalescent COVID-19.

This chain joins TRBV12-3 or TRBV12-4 and TRBJ2-1, with D tentatively TRBD1 (7 bases). This CDR3 is 12 amino acids long. V was trimmed by 6 bases and J by 7 bases, leaving 10 bases between them. In nucleotides, the CDR3 is TGTGCCAGCAGCAGGGGGAGGAATGAGCAGTTCTTC. As protein: CASSRGRNEQFF.

This rearrangement joins TRBV14 to TRBJ2-2; unclear D gene. CDR3 length: 13 amino acids. The V and J ends lost 6 bases and 4 bases respectively, with 9 bases between them. Germline V lookup: CDR1 SGHDN, CDR2 FVKESK. CDR3 coding DNA: TGTGCCAGCAGTCGAGGCAGCACCGGGGAGCTGTTTTTT. Its protein is CASSRGSTGELFF. The full variable domain, its missing parts supplied by reference TRBV14 and TRBJ2-2, is EAGVTQFPSHSVIEKGQTVTLRCDPISGHDNLYWYRRVMGKEIKFLLHFVKESKQDESGMPNNRFLAERTGGTYSTLKVQPAELEDSGVYFCASSRGSTGELFFGEGSRLTVL.

The V call is TRBV19, the J call TRBJ2-1; D uncertain. The CDR3 is made up of 13 amino acids. CDR1 is LNHDA, CDR2 SQIVND, per germline (reference sequence). V was shortened by 0 bases and J by 3 bases, with 3 bases between the two germline ends. CDR3 nucleotide sequence: TGTGCCAGTAGTATAGATCGCTACAATGAGCAGTTCTTC. Protein product: CASSIDRYNEQFF.

The rearrangement joins TRBV18 to TRBJ1-2; the match to TRBD1 covers 8 bases. Germline CDR1 reads KGHSH; CDR2 reads LQKENI. This CDR3 contains 15 residues. The V and J ends lost 3 bases and 2 bases, in that order; junction bases with no gene match: 5. CDR3 sequence reads: CASSPPNRGNYGYTF. CDR3 DNA sequence: TGTGCCAGCTCACCCCCCAACAGGGGGAACTATGGCTACACCTTC. Complete variable domain (other parts from reference TRBV18 and TRBJ1-2): NAGVMQNPRHLVRRRGQEARLRCSPMKGHSHVYWYRQLPEEGLKFMVYLQKENIIDESGMPKERFSAEFPKEGPSILRIQQVVRGDSAAYFCASSPPNRGNYGYTFGSGTRLTVV.

The rearrangement joins TRBV6-4 to TRBJ2-3; D uncertain. The CDR3 loop spans 16 amino acids. V gave up 2 bases and J gave up 0 bases, with 12 bases separating them. Germline CDR1 is MRHNA and CDR2 is SNTAGT. The CDR3 DNA reads TGTGCCAGCAGTGACGATTCTATGACTAGCACAGATACGCAGTATTTT. Protein sequence: CASSDDSMTSTDTQYF.

This sequence joins TRBV19 and TRBJ2-3; 13 bases line up with TRBD2. J lost 0 bases, V lost 6 bases, and 12 bases had no gene match. There are 19 residues in the CDR3. The V gene's germline CDR1 is LNHDA and CDR2 SQIVND (reference sequence). The CDR3 loop is CASRYRLAGGTVSTDTQYF. As DNA, the CDR3 is TGTGCCAGTAGATATAGACTAGCGGGGGGTACGGTGAGCACAGATACGCAGTATTTT.

The chain is built from TRBV3-1 (or the pseudogene TRBV3-2) and TRBJ2-2; 10 bases align to TRBD2. V was pared by 2 bases and J by 3 bases, with 3 bases of the junction left unmatched. CDR3 size: 16 residues. Germline V lookup: CDR1 LGHDT, CDR2 YNNKEL (reference sequence). CDR3 in amino acids: CASSQTSGADTGELFF. As DNA, the CDR3 is TGTGCCAGCAGCCAAACTAGCGGGGCCGACACCGGGGAGCTGTTTTTT.

The chain couples TRBV5-4 to TRBJ2-3; D might be TRBD1 (6 bases). Deletions cut 4 bases from V and 4 bases from J, with 16 bases between. The CDR3 is 15 amino acids. In germline, CDR1 is SGHNT, CDR2 YYREEE (reference sequence). The CDR3 is CASSPGQRPADTQYF. The CDR3 DNA reads TGTGCCAGCAGCCCCGGACAGAGACCAGCAGATACGCAGTATTTT.

V is TRBV5-4 and J is TRBJ1-2, with 7 positions matching TRBD1. CDR1 SGHNT and CDR2 YYREEE come from the germline V gene (reference sequence). With 4 bases clipped from V and 3 bases from J, the junction kept 3 bases outside the gene matches. The CDR3 consists of 13 residues. The CDR3 loop reads CASSNRGDYGYTF. CDR3 DNA sequence: TGTGCCAGCAGCAACAGGGGCGACTATGGCTACACCTTC.

The genes are TRBV19 and TRBJ2-6; D gene unclear. The CDR3 covers 14 residues. The V and J ends lost 10 bases and 2 bases respectively, with 12 bases between them. The V gene's germline CDR1 is LNHDA and CDR2 SQIVND (reference sequence). CDR3 residues: CATQRVPGANVLTF. CDR3 DNA sequence: TGTGCCACCCAACGAGTCCCTGGGGCCAACGTCCTGACTTTC.

The CDR3 region is CASSLLVPGATLYGYTF. The CDR3 nucleotides are TGTGCCAGCAGCTTACTTGTACCTGGGGCCACCCTCTATGGCTACACCTTC. The chain carries TRBV21-1 and TRBJ1-2; the table's D call TRBD1 went unverified against the DNA. TRBV21-1 is a recognized pseudogene. The CDR3 loop spans 17 amino acids.

The rearrangement uses TRBV2 and TRBJ2-3, with 7 bases matching TRBD2. Unmatched junction bases numbered 6, after V lost 1 base and J lost 2 bases. CDR3 length: 16 amino acids. Germline CDR1 and CDR2: SNHLY and FYNNEI. DNA for the CDR3: TGTGCCAGCAGTGAAGTGCCAGCGGGGAACACAGATACGCAGTATTTT. It codes for CASSEVPAGNTDTQYF.

V gene TRBV7-9 combines with J gene TRBJ2-1; no definite D call. The length of the CDR3 is 13 residues. With 6 bases removed from V and 8 bases from J, the gap between germline ends came to 14 bases. Per germline, CDR1 SEHNR and CDR2 FQNEAQ (reference sequence). CDR3 nucleotides: TGTGCCAGCAGAGTCTTTGAGCGCTATGAGCAGTTCTTC. The encoded protein is CASRVFERYEQFF.

This clone is a singleton in its sample. This chain links TRBV19 with TRBJ1-5; D is unclear. This CDR3 has 17 residues. V lost 3 bases, J lost 6 bases, and 21 bases lay in between. Per the germline V gene, CDR1 is LNHDA and CDR2 is SQIVND (reference sequence). CDR3 sequence (DNA): TGTGCCAGTAGTATCCTTAATCGGGATCTTGTGGGTCAGCCCCAGCATTTT. It translates to CASSILNRDLVGQPQHF. Supplemented by reference TRBV19 and TRBJ1-5, the full variable domain reads DGGITQSPKYLFRKEGQNVTLSCEQNLNHDAMYWYRQDPGQGLRLIYYSQIVNDFQKGDIAEGYSVSREKKESFPLTVTSAQKNPTAFYLCASSILNRDLVGQPQHFGDGTRLSIL.

V usage is TRBV5-6 and J usage is TRBJ2-5; 7 bases map to TRBD1. CDR3 length equals 15 residues. V lost 2 bases to trimming and J lost 3 bases; unmatched junction nucleotides: 7. Germline V lookup: CDR1 SGHDT, CDR2 YYEEEE. The CDR3 here is CASSFGAGTEETQYF. For the CDR3, the DNA is TGTGCCAGCAGCTTTGGGGCCGGGACAGAAGAGACCCAGTACTTC.

V usage is TRBV6-5 and J usage is TRBJ1-5; a weak D match, TRBD1 (6 bases). CDR3 size: 15 residues. CDR1 MNHEY and CDR2 SVGAGI come from the germline V gene. V was trimmed by 1 base and J by 0 bases, leaving 7 bases between them. The CDR3 bases are TGTGCCAGCAGTTACTGGACAGATAGCAATCAGCCCCAGCATTTT. Amino acids: CASSYWTDSNQPQHF.

The count of this clone is one. The V and J genes are TRBV7-8 and TRBJ2-1; tentative D call: TRBD2 (6 bases). CDR1 is SGHVS, CDR2 FQNEAQ, per germline. V was cut by 0 bases and J by 2 bases, with 11 bases left in between. The CDR3 length is 16 residues. CDR3 sequence reads: CASSLAPGVPYNEQFF. DNA for the CDR3: TGTGCCAGCAGCTTAGCGCCGGGAGTCCCCTACAATGAGCAGTTCTTC.

This clone has a handful of counts. The chain employs TRBV15 and TRBJ1-5; D is possibly TRBD1 (5 bases). Between the trimmed V and J ends, which lost 1 base and 6 bases, there was a span of 13 bases. There are 15 residues in the CDR3. CDR1 is LNHNV, CDR2 YYDKDF, per germline (reference sequence). CDR3: CATSRGAGFVQPQHF. The CDR3 DNA sequence: TGTGCCACCAGCAGAGGTGCAGGGTTTGTTCAGCCCCAGCATTTT.

The chain joins TRBV6-5 to TRBJ2-5; D may be TRBD2 (5 bases). There are 13 residues in the CDR3. The V end lost 2 bases, the J end lost 5 bases, and 9 bases lay between the germline ends. The V gene's germline CDR1 is MNHEY and CDR2 SVGAGI. This chain's CDR3 is CASSYAGRETQYF. CDR3 DNA: TGTGCCAGCAGTTACGCGGGCCGTGAGACCCAGTACTTC.

The genes are TRBV15 and TRBJ2-3; no definite D call. The CDR3 covers 15 residues. With 0 bases removed from V and 3 bases from J, the gap between germline ends came to 10 bases. CDR1 and CDR2 from the germline V gene are LNHNV and YYDKDF (reference sequence). CDR3 amino acids: CATSRDYSPTDTQYF. DNA for the CDR3: TGTGCCACCAGCAGAGATTATAGTCCGACAGATACGCAGTATTTT.

The CDR3 coding sequence is TGTGCCAGCAGCCAAGACGTCGCGGGAGGTAGCGAGCAGTACTTC. Translated: CASSQDVAGGSEQYF. The genes are TRBV3-1 (or the pseudogene TRBV3-2) and TRBJ2-7; 8 nucleotides match TRBD2. The germline V gene encodes CDR1 LGHDT and CDR2 YNNKEL (reference sequence). The J segment lost 6 bases and the V segment lost 0 bases, leaving 7 bases of the junction unmatched. The CDR3 is made up of 15 amino acids.

The chain links TRBV5-6 to TRBJ1-1, with D maybe TRBD1 (5 bases). Germline values: CDR1 SGHDT, CDR2 YYEEEE. The V and J ends lost 4 bases and 5 bases respectively, with 21 bases between them. This CDR3 has 16 amino acids. CDR3 region: CASSPRVSGGKTEAFF. In DNA form, the CDR3 reads TGTGCCAGCAGCCCGAGGGTGTCGGGGGGTAAGACTGAAGCTTTCTTT.

CDR3 nucleotides: TGTGCCAGCTCACCGGGTGCCACAAACTCGGGCTATGGCTACACCTTC. It specifies CASSPGATNSGYGYTF. The gene calls are TRBV18 and TRBJ1-2; unclear D gene. Germline CDR1 and CDR2: KGHSH and LQKENI. The CDR3 is 16 residues long. The germline V and J ends were trimmed by 3 bases and 4 bases, with 18 bases remaining between them.

V usage is TRBV4-1 and J usage is TRBJ1-2; TRBD1 agrees at 10 bases. Germline V gene lookup returns CDR1 MGHRA and CDR2 YSYEKL. This CDR3 is 15 amino acids long. V gave up 2 bases and J gave up 6 bases; unmatched junction bases: 6. The CDR3 nucleotides read TGCGCCAGCAGCCAACGACAGGGGGCGGTCGATGGCTACACCTTC. Protein: CASSQRQGAVDGYTF.

This clone was observed a single time. This chain joins TRBV2 and TRBJ1-2, with 11 bases lining up with TRBD1. The trim removed 7 bases at V and 7 bases at J, leaving 11 bases unmatched. The CDR3 totals 15 residues. In germline, CDR1 is SNHLY, CDR2 FYNNEI. This chain's CDR3 is CASKRPGQGDSGYTF. CDR3 DNA sequence: TGTGCCAGCAAGAGACCGGGACAGGGGGATTCTGGCTACACCTTC.

The J gene is TRBJ1-1, the V gene TRBV18, with D possibly being TRBD1 (6 bases). V lost 5 bases and J lost 1, with 11 bases in between. This CDR3 has 14 residues. Per germline, CDR1 KGHSH and CDR2 LQKENI. CDR3 DNA sequence: TGTGCCAGCTCAGGCAGGGGCGGGAACACTGAAGCTTTCTTT. This sequence encodes CASSGRGGNTEAFF.

The J gene is TRBJ2-3, the V gene TRBV7-2; D gene unclear. Deletions cut 1 base from V and 1 base from J, with 6 bases between. Germline V gene sequence: CDR1 SGHTA, CDR2 FQGNSA. CDR3 length: 14 amino acids. CDR3 amino acids: CASSLGYRTDTQYF. DNA of the CDR3: TGTGCCAGCAGCTTAGGCTATCGCACAGATACGCAGTATTTT.

The sample holds one count of this clone. The chain is built from TRBV2 and TRBJ2-3, with 10 bases fitting TRBD1. The CDR3 has 14 amino acids. The V gene's germline CDR1 is SNHLY and CDR2 FYNNEI. J lost 3 bases, V lost 6 bases, and 3 bases had no gene match. This CDR3 reads CASSGQGGTDTQYF. The CDR3 DNA reads as TGTGCCAGCAGCGGACAGGGGGGGACAGATACGCAGTATTTT.

The chain carries TRBV5-4 and TRBJ2-5; D call uncertain. V lost 0 bases and J lost 1, with 7 bases in between. CDR1 is SGHNT, CDR2 YYREEE, per germline (reference sequence). The CDR3 runs to 14 residues. This chain's CDR3 is CASSLGSGQETQYF. The CDR3 DNA follows: TGTGCCAGCAGCTTGGGATCGGGCCAAGAGACCCAGTACTTC.